The clone carrying this T cell receptor (beta chain) has more than one count but fewer than ten. What it binds is not known. Trimming cost V 0 bases and J 0 bases, with 13 bases left between them. CDR1 SGHRS and CDR2 YFSETQ come from the germline V gene. CDR3 length: 16 residues. Preparation of the TCRbeta library involved a method that used unique molecular identifiers. TCRdb itself ran the PCR reads through MiXCR, one entry per CDR3 protein. The sample yields approximately 430,000 distinct CDR3 sequences, about 17% seen once. The entry originates in a study of T-cell reconstitution after alpha-beta-depleted transplantation in children. The study's findings and limits: Some patients' high day-60 TCRbeta diversity was traced to surviving recipient T cells and thymic progenitors.

The rearrangement joins TRBV5-1 to TRBJ2-7, with D perhaps being TRBD1 or TRBD2 (5 bases each). This TCR was sampled from a boy less than two years old who had a stem cell transplant for Wiskott-Aldrich syndrome, so the T cells may come from the graft donor. Sequencing was performed on PBMCs, mostly from graft donor cells, taken 360 days after TCRalphabeta/CD19-depleted stem cell transplant. CDR3 amino acids: CASSLANGGFSYEQYF. Written as DNA, the CDR3 is TGCGCCAGCAGCTTGGCCAATGGGGGTTTCTCCTACGAGCAGTACTTC.